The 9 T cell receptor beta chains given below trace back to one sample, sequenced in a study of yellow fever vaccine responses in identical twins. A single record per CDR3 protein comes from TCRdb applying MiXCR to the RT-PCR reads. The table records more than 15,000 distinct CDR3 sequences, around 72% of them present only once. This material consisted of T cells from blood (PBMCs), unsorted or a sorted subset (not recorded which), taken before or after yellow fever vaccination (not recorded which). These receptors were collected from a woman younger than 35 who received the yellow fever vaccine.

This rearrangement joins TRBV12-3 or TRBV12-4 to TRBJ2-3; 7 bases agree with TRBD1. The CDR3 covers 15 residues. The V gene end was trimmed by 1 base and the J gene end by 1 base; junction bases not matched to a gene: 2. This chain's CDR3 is CASSLGGQGTDTQYF. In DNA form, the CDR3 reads TGTGCCAGCAGTTTAGGAGGACAGGGCACAGATACGCAGTATTTT.

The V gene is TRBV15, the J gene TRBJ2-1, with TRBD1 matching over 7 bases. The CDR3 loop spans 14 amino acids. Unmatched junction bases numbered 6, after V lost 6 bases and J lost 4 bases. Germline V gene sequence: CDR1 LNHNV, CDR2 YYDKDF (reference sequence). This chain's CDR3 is CATRRNRGYNEQFF. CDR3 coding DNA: TGTGCCACCAGACGAAACAGGGGTTACAATGAGCAGTTCTTC.

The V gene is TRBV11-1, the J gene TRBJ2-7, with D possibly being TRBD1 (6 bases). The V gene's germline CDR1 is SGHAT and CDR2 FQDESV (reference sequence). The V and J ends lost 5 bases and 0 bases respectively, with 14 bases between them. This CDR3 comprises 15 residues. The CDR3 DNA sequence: TGTGCCAGCAGCCATGGACAGTTAAACTCCTACGAGCAGTACTTC. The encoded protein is CASSHGQLNSYEQYF.

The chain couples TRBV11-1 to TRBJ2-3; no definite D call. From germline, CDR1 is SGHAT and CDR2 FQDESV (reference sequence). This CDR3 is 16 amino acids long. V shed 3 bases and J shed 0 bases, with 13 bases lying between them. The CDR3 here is CASSFGAETSTDTQYF. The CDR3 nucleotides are TGTGCCAGCAGCTTCGGCGCGGAGACTAGCACAGATACGCAGTATTTT.

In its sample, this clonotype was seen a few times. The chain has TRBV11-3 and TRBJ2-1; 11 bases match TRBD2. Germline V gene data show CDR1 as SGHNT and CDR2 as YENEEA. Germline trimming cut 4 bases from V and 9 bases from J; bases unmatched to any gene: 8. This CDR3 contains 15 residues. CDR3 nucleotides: TGTGCCAGCAGCTCTTCCGGGACTAGCGGTGCTGAGCAGTTCTTC. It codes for CASSSSGTSGAEQFF. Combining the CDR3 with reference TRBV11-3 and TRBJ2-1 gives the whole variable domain EAGVVQSPRYKIIEKKQPVAFWCNPISGHNTLYWYLQNLGQGPELLIRYENEEAVDDSQLPKDRFSAERLKGVDSTLKIQPAELGDSAVYLCASSSSGTSGAEQFFGPGTRLTVL.

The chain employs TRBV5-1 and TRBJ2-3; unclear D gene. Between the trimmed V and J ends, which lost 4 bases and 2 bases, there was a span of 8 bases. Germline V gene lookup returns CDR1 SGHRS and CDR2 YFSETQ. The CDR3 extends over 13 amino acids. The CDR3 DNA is TGCGCCAGCAGCGACCTAGTCACAGATACGCAGTATTTT. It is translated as CASSDLVTDTQYF.

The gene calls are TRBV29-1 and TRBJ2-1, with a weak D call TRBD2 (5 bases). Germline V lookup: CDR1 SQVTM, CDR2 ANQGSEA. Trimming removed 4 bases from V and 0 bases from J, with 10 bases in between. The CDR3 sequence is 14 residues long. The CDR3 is CSVVAGASYNEQFF. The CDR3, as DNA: TGCAGCGTTGTCGCGGGCGCCTCCTACAATGAGCAGTTCTTC.

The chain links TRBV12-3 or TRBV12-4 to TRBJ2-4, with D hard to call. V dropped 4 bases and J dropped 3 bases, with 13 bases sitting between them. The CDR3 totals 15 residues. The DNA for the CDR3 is TGTGCCAGCAGTTCCTCAACAGTGGTCAAAAACATTCAGTACTTC. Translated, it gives CASSSSTVVKNIQYF.

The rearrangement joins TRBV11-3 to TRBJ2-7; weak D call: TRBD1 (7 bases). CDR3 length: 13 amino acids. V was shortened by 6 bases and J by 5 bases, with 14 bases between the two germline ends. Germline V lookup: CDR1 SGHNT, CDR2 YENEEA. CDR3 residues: CASSPRGVHEQYF. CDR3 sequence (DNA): TGTGCCAGCAGTCCCAGGGGGGTCCACGAGCAGTACTTC.